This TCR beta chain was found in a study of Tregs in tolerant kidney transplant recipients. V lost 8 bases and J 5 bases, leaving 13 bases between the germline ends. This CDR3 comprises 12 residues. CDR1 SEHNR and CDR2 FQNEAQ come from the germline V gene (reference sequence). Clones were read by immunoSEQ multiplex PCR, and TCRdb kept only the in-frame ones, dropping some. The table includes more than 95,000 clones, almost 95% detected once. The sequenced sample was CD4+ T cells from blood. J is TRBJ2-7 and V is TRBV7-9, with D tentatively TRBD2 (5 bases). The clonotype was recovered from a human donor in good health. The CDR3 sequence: CASGENSDEQYF. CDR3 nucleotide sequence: TGTGCCAGCGGGGAAAATAGCGACGAGCAGTACTTC.